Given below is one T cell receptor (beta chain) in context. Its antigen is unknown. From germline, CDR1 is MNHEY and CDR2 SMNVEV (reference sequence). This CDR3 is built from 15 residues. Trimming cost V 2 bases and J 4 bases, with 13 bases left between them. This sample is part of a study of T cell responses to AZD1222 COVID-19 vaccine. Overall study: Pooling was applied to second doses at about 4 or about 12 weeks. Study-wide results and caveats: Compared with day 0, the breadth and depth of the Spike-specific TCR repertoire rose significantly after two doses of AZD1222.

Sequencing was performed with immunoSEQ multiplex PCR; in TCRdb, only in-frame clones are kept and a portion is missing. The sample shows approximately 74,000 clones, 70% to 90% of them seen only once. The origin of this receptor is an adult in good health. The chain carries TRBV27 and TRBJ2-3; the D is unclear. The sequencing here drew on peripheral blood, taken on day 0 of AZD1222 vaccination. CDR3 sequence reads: CASSLLVTGPDTQYF. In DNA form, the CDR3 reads TGTGCCAGCAGTTTACTAGTAACGGGCCCAGATACGCAGTATTTT.